The 21 T cell receptor beta chains reported below all come from one sample, sequenced in a study of human T cells and chemical hapten exposure. TCRdb analysed the RACE reads with MiXCR anew, one entry per CDR3 protein. There are 79,000 or so distinct CDR3 sequences in the sample; about 9.4% occur only once, and more than 1.1% lies in the top ten. Time point defined: patch test 1, 2 weeks after DPC sensitization. Described treatment: therapeutic diphenylcyclopropenone sensitization with weekly scalp DPC. This specimen consisted of whole blood, obtained in connection with sensitization to the hapten diphenylcyclopropenone (DPC). All receptors derive from a woman aged 45-59 years with alopecia areata. Some clones in this sample may be carry-over from other donors' samples.

This clonotype was found a few times. This chain joins TRBV11-2 and TRBJ2-3, with D hard to call. V was pared by 0 bases and J by 8 bases, with 9 bases between. Per the germline V gene, CDR1 is SGHAT and CDR2 is FQNNGV. This CDR3 has 13 amino acids. CDR3 protein: CASSLEPAGTQYF. For the CDR3, the DNA is TGTGCCAGCAGCTTAGAACCGGCCGGTACGCAGTATTTT. The entire variable domain, with the rest obtained from reference TRBV11-2 and TRBJ2-3, is as follows: EAGVAQSPRYKIIEKRQSVAFWCNPISGHATLYWYQQILGQGPKLLIQFQNNGVVDDSQLPKDRFSAERLKGVDSTLKIQPAKLEDSAVYLCASSLEPAGTQYFGPGTRLTVL.

This clonotype was counted a few times. This sequence joins TRBV5-1 and TRBJ1-2; no definite D call. The CDR3 covers 15 residues. In germline, CDR1 is SGHRS, CDR2 YFSETQ. V shed 0 bases and J shed 2 bases, with 11 bases lying between them. The CDR3 sequence is CASSLAPGGNYGYTF. In DNA form, the CDR3 reads TGCGCCAGCAGCTTGGCGCCTGGAGGGAACTATGGCTACACCTTC.

Comment on this clonotype: A read error is the likely source, as a far larger clone sits one nucleotide away. The V call is TRBV6-6, the J call TRBJ2-2; D remains ambiguous. Trimming removed 5 bases from V and 0 bases from J, with 4 bases in between. The CDR3 loop spans 13 amino acids. Germline V gene lookup returns CDR1 MNHNY and CDR2 SVGAGI (reference sequence). The CDR3 DNA sequence: TGTGCCAGCAGTGGGGCGAACACCGGGGAGCTGTTTTTT. This codes for CASSGANTGELFF.

CDR3 amino acids: CSVRIAGNEQYF. The CDR3 coding sequence is TGCAGCGTTCGAATAGCGGGAAACGAGCAGTACTTC. The genes are TRBV29-1 and TRBJ2-7; 8 bases line up with TRBD2. CDR1 and CDR2 (germline): SQVTM, ANQGSEA. With V trimmed by 5 bases and J by 5 bases, 5 bases remained unmatched. The CDR3 extends over 12 amino acids.

The V gene is TRBV6-2 or TRBV6-3, the J gene TRBJ2-7; D unresolved. The germline V gene encodes CDR1 MNHEY and CDR2 SVGEGT. V was shortened by 6 bases and J by 1 base, with 7 bases between the two germline ends. The length of the CDR3 is 12 residues. This CDR3 reads CASSRLSYEQYF. CDR3 nucleotide sequence: TGTGCCAGCAGCCGACTGTCCTACGAGCAGTACTTC.

The CDR3 coding sequence is TGTGCCAGCAGCTTAGGGGAGCATAGCAATCAGCCCCAGCATTTT. This translates into CASSLGEHSNQPQHF. The chain combines TRBV7-2 with TRBJ1-5; the D is unclear. Trimming took 1 base from V and 0 from J, leaving 7 bases between them. Per the germline V gene, CDR1 is SGHTA and CDR2 is FQGNSA. The CDR3 spans 15 residues.

This clonotype has more than one count but fewer than ten. The V and J genes are TRBV7-8 and TRBJ2-5; possible D gene TRBD1, 6 bases. Looked up from germline, CDR1 is SGHVS and CDR2 is FQNEAQ. The V and J ends lost 5 bases and 6 bases respectively, with 19 bases between them. The CDR3 has 15 amino acids. CDR3 DNA sequence: TGTGCCAGCAGCGAAGCCGGGACAACCGGGAAGACCCAGTACTTC. Residues: CASSEAGTTGKTQYF.

Only a few counts were recorded for this clonotype. The chain recombines TRBV28 with TRBJ2-2, with 8 bases that match TRBD1. Germline CDR1 and CDR2: MDHEN and SYDVKM. V gave up 5 bases and J gave up 10 bases; unmatched junction bases: 12. The CDR3 is 15 amino acids. CDR3 residues: CASSQRTGFKSELFF. In DNA form, the CDR3 reads TGTGCCAGCAGTCAACGGACAGGGTTTAAGTCGGAGCTGTTTTTT. The complete variable domain, with remaining parts taken from reference TRBV28 and TRBJ2-2, reads DVKVTQSSRYLVKRTGEKVFLECVQDMDHENMFWYRQDPGLGLRLIYFSYDVKMKEKGDIPEGYSVSREKKERFSLILESASTNQTSMYLCASSQRTGFKSELFFGEGSRLTVL.

In this sample, this clonotype turned up a few times. The J gene is TRBJ2-4, the V gene TRBV20-1; 9 bases map to TRBD1. V shed 5 bases, J shed 8 bases, and the junction held 10 bases outside the gene matches. CDR3 length: 14 residues. Germline values: CDR1 DFQATT, CDR2 SNEGSKA (reference sequence). Here the CDR3 DNA reads TGCAGTGCTGTTAATGGACAGGGGTTAGACATTCAGTACTTC. Protein: CSAVNGQGLDIQYF.

This clonotype has just a few counts. The chain combines TRBV2 with TRBJ2-6; D ambiguous. Germline V gene lookup returns CDR1 SNHLY and CDR2 FYNNEI. The CDR3 runs to 16 residues. V gave up 6 bases and J gave up 0 bases, with 12 bases separating them. CDR3 bases: TGTGCCAGCAGCTTAGGTGGGCCCTCTGGGGCCAACGTCCTGACTTTC. It is translated as CASSLGGPSGANVLTF. The full variable domain, its missing parts supplied by reference TRBV2 and TRBJ2-6, is EPEVTQTPSHQVTQMGQEVILRCVPISNHLYFYWYRQILGQKVEFLVSFYNNEISEKSEIFDDQFSVERPDGSNFTLKIRSTKLEDSAMYFCASSLGGPSGANVLTFGAGSRLTVL.

This clonotype was observed at least ten times. The genes are TRBV3-1 and TRBJ2-3; TRBD2 agrees at 11 bases. V lost 4 bases and J lost 9; bases outside the gene matches: 6. CDR1 and CDR2 from the germline V gene are LGHDT and YNNKEL (reference sequence). This CDR3 has 14 amino acids. For the CDR3, the DNA is TGTGCCAGCAGCCCGGGACTAGCGGAACCCACGCAGTATTTT. Its protein product is CASSPGLAEPTQYF.

This chain uses TRBV10-3 with TRBJ2-3; D is ambiguous. V gave up 4 bases and J gave up 0 bases, with 8 bases separating them. The CDR3 length is 14 residues. CDR1 and CDR2 from the germline V gene are ENHRY and SYGVKD. The DNA of the CDR3 is TGTGCCATCAGTGGTACTACCAGCACAGATACGCAGTATTTT. This encodes CAISGTTSTDTQYF.

This clonotype came up a few times. The gene calls are TRBV7-6 and TRBJ2-7; tentatively, D is TRBD2 (6 bases). V lost 2 bases to trimming and J lost 0 bases, with 23 bases between them. Germline CDR1 is SGHVS and CDR2 is FNYEAQ. There are 19 residues in the CDR3. CDR3 nucleotides: TGTGCCAGCAGCTTACAGGGAGGAGGGGAAGAGGGGAGCTCCTACGAGCAGTACTTC. Its translation: CASSLQGGGEEGSSYEQYF.

This clonotype was seen repeatedly, ten times or more. The chain uses TRBV11-3 and TRBJ2-1, with TRBD2 matching over 14 bases. Germline CDR1 reads SGHNT; CDR2 reads YENEEA. The length of the CDR3 is 19 residues. Trimming removed 2 bases from V and 7 bases from J; junction bases left unmatched: 13. Here the CDR3 reads CASSLSGTSGRGRWNEQFF. The CDR3 DNA reads TGTGCCAGCAGCTTATCCGGGACTAGCGGGAGAGGGCGTTGGAATGAGCAGTTCTTC.

CDR3 DNA: TGTGCCAGCAGAACCCTAGCTGCTAGCACAGATACGCAGTATTTT. It encodes CASRTLAASTDTQYF. This chain uses TRBV12-3 or TRBV12-4 with TRBJ2-3, with a weak D call TRBD2 (5 bases). CDR3 length equals 15 residues. Deletions cut 6 bases from V and 0 bases from J, with 13 bases between.

This clonotype was seen repeatedly, ten times or more. The J gene is TRBJ2-5, the V gene TRBV3-1; TRBD2 matches at 13 bases. V dropped 4 bases and J dropped 5; count of bases not matched to a gene: 7. This CDR3 region has 16 residues. Germline values: CDR1 LGHDT, CDR2 YNNKEL (reference sequence). The chain's CDR3 is CASSPRLAGGWETQYF. The CDR3 nucleotides read TGTGCCAGCAGCCCTCGACTAGCGGGAGGATGGGAGACCCAGTACTTC.

The chain joins TRBV28 to TRBJ1-1; 7 bases align to TRBD1. CDR1 and CDR2 from the germline V gene are MDHEN and SYDVKM. V lost 5 bases to trimming and J lost 11 bases; unmatched junction nucleotides: 8. There are 12 residues in the CDR3. For the CDR3, the DNA is TGTGCCAGCAGTCCCCCACAGGGGTTGGCTTTCTTT. It yields the protein CASSPPQGLAFF.

The sample holds many counts of this clonotype. The gene calls are TRBV14 and TRBJ2-7, with 7 bases lining up with TRBD1. CDR3 size: 14 residues. V lost 2 bases, J lost 2 bases, and 3 bases stayed unmatched. Germline V gene data show CDR1 as SGHDN and CDR2 as FVKESK. CDR3: CASSQRDSPYEQYF. The DNA of the CDR3 is TGTGCCAGCAGCCAAAGGGACAGTCCCTACGAGCAGTACTTC.

This clonotype occurred many times. The V gene is TRBV12-2, the J gene TRBJ1-5; TRBD1, as called in the table, went unchecked against the DNA. TRBV12-2 is reported as a pseudogene. This CDR3 contains 16 residues. The CDR3 reads CASRQTDRGYDQPQHF. The CDR3 DNA is TGTGCAAGTCGCCAAACAGACAGGGGGTACGATCAGCCCCAGCATTTT.

The chain joins TRBV28 to TRBJ2-1, with 8 bases matching TRBD2. V gave up 7 bases and J gave up 6 bases; unmatched junction bases: 11. There are 15 residues in the CDR3. In germline, CDR1 is MDHEN, CDR2 SYDVKM. CDR3 bases: TGTGCCAGCACCGGGAGGGGGGGCTGGAGCAATGAGCAGTTCTTC. Its translation: CASTGRGGWSNEQFF. Using reference TRBV28 and TRBJ2-1 for the parts outside the CDR3, the full variable domain is DVKVTQSSRYLVKRTGEKVFLECVQDMDHENMFWYRQDPGLGLRLIYFSYDVKMKEKGDIPEGYSVSREKKERFSLILESASTNQTSMYLCASTGRGGWSNEQFFGPGTRLTVL.

V usage is TRBV6-2 or TRBV6-3 and J usage is TRBJ1-4, with D hard to call. This CDR3 is 12 amino acids long. Germline V gives CDR1 MNHEY, CDR2 SVGEGT. V lost 6 bases to trimming and J lost 8 bases, with 10 bases between them. The CDR3 region is CASRHDGEKLFF. CDR3 DNA: TGTGCCAGCAGACACGACGGAGAAAAACTGTTTTTT.